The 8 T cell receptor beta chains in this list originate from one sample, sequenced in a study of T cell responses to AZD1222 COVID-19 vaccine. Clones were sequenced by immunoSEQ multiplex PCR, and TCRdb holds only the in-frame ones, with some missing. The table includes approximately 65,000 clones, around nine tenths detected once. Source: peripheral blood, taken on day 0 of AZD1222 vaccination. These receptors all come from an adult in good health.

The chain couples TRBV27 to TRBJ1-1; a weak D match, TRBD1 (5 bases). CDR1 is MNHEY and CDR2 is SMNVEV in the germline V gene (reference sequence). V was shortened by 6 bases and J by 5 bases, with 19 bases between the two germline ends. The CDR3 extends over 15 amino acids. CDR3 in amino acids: CASRPGPQGGTEAFF. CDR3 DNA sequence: TGTGCCAGCAGGCCGGGTCCTCAGGGAGGGACTGAAGCTTTCTTT.

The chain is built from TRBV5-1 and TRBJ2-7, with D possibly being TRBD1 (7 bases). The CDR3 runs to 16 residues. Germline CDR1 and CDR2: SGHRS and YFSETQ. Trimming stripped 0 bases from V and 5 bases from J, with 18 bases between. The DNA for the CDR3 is TGCGCCAGCAGCTTGGGTCAGACAGGGAGGCTCCACGAGCAGTACTTC. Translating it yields CASSLGQTGRLHEQYF. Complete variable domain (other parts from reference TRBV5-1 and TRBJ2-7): KAGVTQTPRYLIKTRGQQVTLSCSPISGHRSVSWYQQTPGQGLQFLFEYFSETQRNKGNFPGRFSGRQFSNSRSEMNVSTLELGDSALYLCASSLGQTGRLHEQYFGPGTRLTVT.

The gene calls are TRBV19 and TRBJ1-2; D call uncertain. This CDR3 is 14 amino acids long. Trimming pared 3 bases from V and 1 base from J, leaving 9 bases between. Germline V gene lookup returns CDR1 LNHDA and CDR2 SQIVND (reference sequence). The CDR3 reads CASSIGQLNYGYTF. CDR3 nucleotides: TGTGCCAGTAGTATTGGTCAGCTTAACTATGGCTACACCTTC.

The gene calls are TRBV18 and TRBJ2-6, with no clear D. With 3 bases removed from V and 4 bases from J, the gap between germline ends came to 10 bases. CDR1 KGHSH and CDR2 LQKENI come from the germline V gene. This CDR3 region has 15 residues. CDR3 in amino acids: CASSPDTRGANVLTF. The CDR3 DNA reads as TGTGCCAGCTCACCTGACACAAGGGGGGCCAACGTCCTGACTTTC.

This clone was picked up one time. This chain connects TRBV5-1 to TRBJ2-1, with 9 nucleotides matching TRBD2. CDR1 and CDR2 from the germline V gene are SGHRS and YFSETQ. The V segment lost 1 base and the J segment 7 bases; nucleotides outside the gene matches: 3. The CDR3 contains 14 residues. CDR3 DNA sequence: TGCGCCAGCAGCTTGCAGGCGGGAGGGAATGAGCAGTTCTTC. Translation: CASSLQAGGNEQFF.

The CDR3: CASSLRERDANNEQFF. CDR3 coding DNA: TGTGCCAGCAGCTTAAGGGAGCGGGATGCGAACAATGAGCAGTTCTTC. The rearrangement uses TRBV7-6 and TRBJ2-1; 7 bases match TRBD2. The CDR3 has 16 residues. Germline-derived CDR1 and CDR2 are SGHVS and FNYEAQ. V dropped 2 bases and J dropped 5; count of bases not matched to a gene: 9.

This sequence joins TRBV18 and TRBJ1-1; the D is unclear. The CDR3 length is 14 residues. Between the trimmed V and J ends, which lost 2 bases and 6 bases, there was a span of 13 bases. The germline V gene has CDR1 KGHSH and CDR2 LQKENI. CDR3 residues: CASSPGTGSAEAFF. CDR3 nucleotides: TGTGCCAGCTCACCAGGTACGGGGAGCGCTGAAGCTTTCTTT.

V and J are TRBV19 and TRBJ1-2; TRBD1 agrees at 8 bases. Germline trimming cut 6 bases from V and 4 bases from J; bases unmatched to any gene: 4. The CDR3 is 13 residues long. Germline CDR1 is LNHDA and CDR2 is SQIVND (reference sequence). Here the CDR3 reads CASSPDRGYGYTF. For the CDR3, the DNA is TGTGCCAGTAGCCCTGACAGGGGCTATGGCTACACCTTC.